This record covers a single T cell receptor beta chain. Its antigen is unknown. It has no much larger one-base neighbor in the sample; base qualities were not kept. This sample is drawn from a study of cytomegalovirus exposure and HLA in healthy donors (dated by TCRdb to 2016 to 2017). Context from the whole study: An earlier analysis of 587 of the donors reported about 300 Gb of sequence data and 95 million to 120 million unique TCR beta sequences obtained from about 179 million T cells. Roughly 320 gigabases of sequencing data and 75 million to 85 million unique TCR sequences made up an early release that covered 500 to 700 HLA-typed donors. The genetic ancestry cluster associated with self-reported Caucasian donors included 70% to 85% of the roughly 400 genotyped donors. The study aimed to test whether cataloging public T cell receptors could reveal signatures of past pathogen exposure. The study profiled the T cell repertoires of 500 to 800 subjects by immunosequencing and related them to cytomegalovirus serostatus. In addition to the first cohort of around 670 subjects, a separate validation cohort of 130 or so different subjects was used. High-throughput TCR immunosequencing, statistical association of individual TCRs with disease status, and machine learning were combined to predict cytomegalovirus infection status. A later analysis re-examined previously published TCR beta repertoires from more than 600 donors and added high-resolution HLA genotyping to investigate patterns of TCR occurrence. Rather than using new phenotypic data, the later analysis identified candidate immune exposures from TCR beta sequences and from how often those sequences occurred across donors. An earlier analysis of approximately 580 of the donors used high-throughput TCR beta sequencing to judge whether each TCR beta V gene segment behaved as functional or pseudogenic. Alongside the repertoire data, information on donor age, sex, ethnicity and CMV serostatus was compiled. A later genetic analysis used genome-wide SNP genotypes for about three fifths of the roughly 700 donors, treating that subset as a discovery cohort. All discovery cohort repertoires had been generated using a single sequencing platform. Both class I and class II loci were covered by HLA typing, at four-digit resolution. Typing coverage differed by locus: A, B, C, DRB1 and DQB1 were typed in about 620-640 donors, DQA1 in about 500, DPA1 in around 610, and DPB1 in just under 490. A few DR-DQ haplotypes were treated as single units for association and clustering because of strong linkage in the cohort. Among roughly 400 genotyped donors of the cohort, an average of around 250,000 unique TCR beta nucleotide sequences was sequenced per donor, of which roughly 17% were non-productive. Broad study findings and their caveats: In this cohort, only TCR beta chains were sequenced, and detectable features were limited by the absence of alpha or paired-chain data. In a later genetic analysis, fewer N-insertions in productive TCRs were reported among donors in an Asian-associated ancestry cluster than the approximately 670-donor mean. Some IMGT-functional V segments, including TRBV6-2 and TRBV6-3, could not be distinguished by the 87-base-pair reads and were therefore excluded. It was suggested by the authors that the approach could potentially be generalized to other disease states and immunological phenotypes. An earlier analysis of around 500 of the donors showed that most TCR beta V segments appeared in productive rearrangements either about 87% or about 30% of the time, which broadly matched IMGT annotations. In a later analysis, the rate of TCR association differed among HLA loci, with DRB1 alleles having the most associated TCRs and HLA-C alleles having the fewest. Presence/absence analyses assumed roughly uniform sequencing depth across donors, an assumption that may not hold. Correlated functional status among segregating V segments might be attributable to linkage disequilibrium, but an unknown experimental factor could not be ruled out. A cluster of highly shared sequence variants was judged likely to be a technical artifact of the sequencing pipeline. A total of 150 or so TCR beta chains were listed by the study as associated with cytomegalovirus. According to a later analysis, most CMV-associated TCR beta chains appeared to be HLA-restricted, and the HLA associations seemed to be driven largely by CMV exposure. A further reported finding was that TCR beta sequences accurately predicted the HLA-A and HLA-B alleles for most subjects in the first cohort. When HLA alleles, especially DR and DQ, strongly co-occurred, attributing TCR associations to individual alleles was difficult. A few of the identified cytomegalovirus-associated TCR beta chains were confirmed in vitro to be specific for cytomegalovirus antigens. At a false discovery rate of 0.05, a later analysis linked around 15,000 TCR beta sequences to specific HLA alleles. Because HLA typing was unavailable for some donors at each locus, only the typed subset was used in association tests. In a later analysis, HLA-associated TCR beta chains were found to be more clonally expanded and to have lower generation probabilities than equally common non-associated chains. Several of the top co-occurrence clusters appeared to be linked to parvovirus B19, influenza, CMV and Epstein-Barr virus, according to a later analysis. In both the original and validation cohorts, the classifier was reported to diagnose cytomegalovirus status with high specificity and sensitivity. Because counts were too low, some 17 rarely observed V segments, including chromosome 9 orphons, were excluded from the earlier analysis of 587 of the donors. Most TCR sequences were seen in very few donors, while some public TCRs were found in many individuals. CMV serostatus was the only immune exposure information available for the cohort. An association between a missense DCLRE1C variant and V-gene and J-gene trimming of TCR beta chains was found in a later genetic analysis and replicated in an independent cohort.

Sequences SGHRS (CDR1) and YFSETQ (CDR2) are obtained from the germline V gene. V is cut by 1 base and J by 4 bases, and the space between the germline ends is 11 bases. The CDR3 holds 15 amino acids from the cysteine to the phenylalanine. Only the CDR3 part of the read is kept: 45 bases, read in frame from the first base. In total, fewer than 750 healthy bone marrow donors made up the cohort. At the time of sampling, every cohort member was nominally healthy, though immune exposures that went unrecorded were likely present. The donor tested CMV seronegative, placing the donor among the 352 seronegative members of the cohort. A peripheral blood sample was provided by each donor, and peripheral blood mononuclear cells were used for TCR beta sequencing. Genomic DNA extraction from the blood cell samples was performed with the Qiagen DNeasy Blood Extraction Kit. The library was made by the immunoSEQ multiplex PCR assay. A mixture of 60 forward primers for TCR Vbeta segments and 13 reverse primers for TCR Jbeta segments was used in the multiplex PCR. Amplification of the CDR3 region of rearranged TCR beta genes was performed with a multiplex PCR assay on genomic DNA. The Illumina HiSeq System was used to sequence the amplified TCR beta libraries as 87-base-pair reads. The paper's data handling went like this. A later analysis tallied about 77 million unique TCR beta chains across the 666 repertoires, and some 10 million of those chains were shared by two or more donors. Raw reads were error-corrected and collapsed into unique sequences by a nearest-neighbor algorithm in which closely related sequences were merged to remove PCR and sequencing errors. Alignment of CDR3 sequences to IMGT reference sequences was used to assign V, D and J gene segments. Each retained sequence needed at least a six-nucleotide match to both a V gene segment and a J gene segment. A rearrangement counted as productive if the CDR3 had no stop codons and remained in frame with V and J, and every other rearrangement counted as non-productive. CDR3 was defined according to IMGT convention as the region running from the second conserved V-encoded cysteine to the conserved J-encoded phenylalanine. The earlier analysis of approximately 500 of the donors excluded sequences that lacked an unambiguous match to a single V gene segment. In an earlier analysis of around 590 of the donors, a V segment was called functional when productive rearrangements were above 56.7%, and segregating when the standard deviation between donors exceeded 5%. A statistical classification framework was built to diagnose cytomegalovirus status from the catalog of TCR beta chain sequences. A later analysis assigned V and J genes by comparing TCR nucleotide sequences with IMGT/GENE-DB human TR gene sequences. In a later analysis, CDR3 sequences and most-parsimonious VDJ recombination scenarios were assigned using the TCRdist pipeline. In a later analysis, each TCR beta chain was defined by its CDR3 amino acid sequence together with its V-gene family, and reads lacking a unique V-gene family were excluded. In a later analysis, a few hundred highly shared, low-generation-probability nucleotide sequences were removed to address suspected cross-contamination and a sequencing artifact. For each public chain, a later analysis derived a clonal expansion index from normalized ranks of inferred template counts within each repertoire. Generation probabilities in a later analysis came from a VDJ recombination model fitted to out-of-frame rearrangements, and those results were checked against IGoR. In a later analysis, TCR-TCR, TCR-HLA and TCR-CMV co-occurrence was scored with hypergeometric tests, and a repertoire-size bias correction was applied to TCR pairs. False discovery rates were estimated in a later analysis by permuting HLA or CMV assignments 20 times. A later analysis grouped co-occurring TCRs with DBSCAN, adding TCRdist sequence similarity when clustering within HLA-allele-positive subsets. Co-occurrence clustering excluded repertoires with fewer than 30,000 or more than 120,000 public chains, plus five with anomalous nucleotide sharing. As stored in TCRdb, this immuneACCESS dataset retains in-frame rearrangements with V and J assigned. A fraction of the clones does not appear; measured against another copy, unresolved V genes explain less than half of the discrepancy, and the remainder lacks a known reason. V and J calls and clone size are those listed in that table; D and trimming were worked out from the DNA. This sample has tens of thousands of clones in its table, and less than 55% of those were observed once. Together, the top ten hold about 2% of the sample.

The sequence links TRBV5-1 to TRBJ1-4; a weak D assignment points to TRBD1 (5 bases agree). The receptor was isolated from a woman aged 45-60 years in good health and CMV-seronegative. Source material: PBMCs. The DNA sequence reads TGCGCCAGCAGCTTGCAGGGTCGGATTAATGAAAAACTGTTTTTT. The encoded protein is CASSLQGRINEKLFF.